The table lists the clone carrying this T cell receptor (beta chain) with many counts. The target antigen is unknown. With 6 bases removed from V and 4 bases from J, the gap between germline ends came to 12 bases. The CDR3 is 14 residues long. CDR1 MNHNS and CDR2 SASEGT come from the germline V gene. The unsorted libraries originated from 2 million PBMCs kept at -80 C. This record comes from a study of neurological immune-mediated disorders. For the study at large: Secondary progressive cases numbered 3 among the roughly 34 multiple sclerosis patients, while the other 31 were relapsing-remitting. Study-level points and caveats: No CDR3 amino acid sequences recurred among expanded clones across subjects, suggesting private repertoires in all groups.

The team produced cDNA through 5'RACE using 10-nucleotide random UMIs. TCRdb analysed the 5' RACE reads with MiXCR anew, one entry per CDR3 protein. The profile shows tens of thousands of distinct CDR3 sequences, 3.5% to 5.5% of them singletons. The specimen was PBMCs. V usage is TRBV6-1 and J usage is TRBJ1-4; no clear D. The sequence was collected from a man aged 30 to 45 with multiple sclerosis. The CDR3 is CASRWEGSNEKLFF. In DNA form, the CDR3 reads TGTGCCAGCAGATGGGAAGGAAGTAATGAAAAACTGTTTTTT.